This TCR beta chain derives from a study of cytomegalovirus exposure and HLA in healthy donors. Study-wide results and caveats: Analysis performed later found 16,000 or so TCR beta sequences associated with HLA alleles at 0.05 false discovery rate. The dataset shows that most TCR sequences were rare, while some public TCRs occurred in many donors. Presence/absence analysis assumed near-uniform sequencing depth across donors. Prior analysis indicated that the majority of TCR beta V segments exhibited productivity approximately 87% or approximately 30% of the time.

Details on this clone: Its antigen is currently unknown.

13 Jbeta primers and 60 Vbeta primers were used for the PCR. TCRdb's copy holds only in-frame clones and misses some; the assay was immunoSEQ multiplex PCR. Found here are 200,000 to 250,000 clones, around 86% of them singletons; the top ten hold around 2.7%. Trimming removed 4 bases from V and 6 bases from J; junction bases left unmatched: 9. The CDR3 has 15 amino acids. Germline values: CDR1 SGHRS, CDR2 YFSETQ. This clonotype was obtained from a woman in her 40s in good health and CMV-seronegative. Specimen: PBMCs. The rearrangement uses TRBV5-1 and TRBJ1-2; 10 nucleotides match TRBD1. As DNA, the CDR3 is TGCGCCAGCAGCATCCCGGGACAGGGGTTGGATGGCTACACCTTC. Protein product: CASSIPGQGLDGYTF.